This is a list of T cell receptor beta chains from one sample in a study of tumor and adjacent non-tumor tissue in lung cancer. TCRdb re-called the multiplex PCR reads with MiXCR, one entry per CDR3 protein. The sample gives 120,000 or so distinct CDR3 sequences, approximately 84% of which show up once; roughly 20% is in the top ten. The specimen sequenced was lung tumor tissue. Every receptor here comes from a man in his sixties or seventies with non-small cell lung cancer. Each CDR3 is given with its conserved first and last residue. The D gene is left open where the match is weak. Rows give clone size only sometimes, using once, few, many, or a class for an expanded clone.

J gene: TRBJ2-1; V gene: TRBV6-5; D gene: TRBD1; clone size: .; CDR3 DNA: TGTGCCAGTAGGGGACAGGATAGGGTCTACAATGAGCAGTTCTTC; CDR3 protein: CASRGQDRVYNEQFF
J gene: TRBJ1-1; V gene: TRBV12-3/TRBV12-4; D gene: .; clone size: .; CDR3 DNA: TGTGCCAGAGGTTTTCAGGACACACAGAAAGCTTTCTTT; CDR3 protein: CARGFQDTQKAFF
J gene: TRBJ1-1; V gene: TRBV12-3/TRBV12-4; D gene: .; clone size: .; CDR3 DNA: TGTGCCAGCAGTGTGGGGGCTCGGGCTGAAGCTTTCTTT; CDR3 protein: CASSVGARAEAFF
J gene: TRBJ1-2; V gene: TRBV29-1; D gene: .; clone size: .; CDR3 DNA: TGCAGCGTTGCCGGCAGAAACTATGGCCACACTTTC; CDR3 protein: CSVAGRNYGHTF
J gene: TRBJ2-3; V gene: TRBV11-2; D gene: TRBD2; clone size: .; CDR3 DNA: TGTGCCAGCACCCCTATACTAGCGGGGGGGCATCGAGGTACGCAGTATTTT; CDR3 protein: CASTPILAGGHRGTQYF
J gene: TRBJ1-6; V gene: TRBV7-9; D gene: TRBD1; clone size: many; CDR3 DNA: TGTGCCGTCTACCCCCGGGACAGCTCGGGGTCACCCCTCCACTTT; CDR3 protein: CAVYPRDSSGSPLHF
J gene: TRBJ2-1; V gene: TRBV12-3/TRBV12-4; D gene: .; clone size: .; CDR3 DNA: TGTGCCAGCAGTTTAGGTAGCGGTGATCACCTCTACAATGAGCAGTTCTTC; CDR3 protein: CASSLGSGDHLYNEQFF
J gene: TRBJ1-2; V gene: TRBV6-6; D gene: .; clone size: few; CDR3 DNA: TGTGCCAGCAGTTCCGGGGACCGCTATGGCTACACCTTC; CDR3 protein: CASSSGDRYGYTF
J gene: TRBJ2-7; V gene: TRBV2; D gene: .; clone size: .; CDR3 DNA: TGTGCCAGCAGTGATCACAGATCCTACGAGCAGTACTTC; CDR3 protein: CASSDHRSYEQYF
J gene: TRBJ2-3; V gene: TRBV20-1; D gene: .; clone size: few; CDR3 DNA: TGCAGTGCTAGTGGTCAGGGTTTAACAGATACGCAGTATTTT; CDR3 protein: CSASGQGLTDTQYF
J gene: TRBJ1-3; V gene: TRBV29-1; D gene: .; clone size: .; CDR3 DNA: TGCAGCGTTGAAAGCGTCTCTGGAACCACTATATATTTT; CDR3 protein: CSVESVSGTTIYF
J gene: TRBJ2-1; V gene: TRBV11-2; D gene: .; clone size: .; CDR3 DNA: TGTGCCAGCAGATTCAGAGCGGTGCAGTTCTTC; CDR3 protein: CASRFRAVQFF
J gene: TRBJ1-2; V gene: TRBV12-3/TRBV12-4; D gene: .; clone size: .; CDR3 DNA: TGTGCCAGCACCCTGGGGAATGGCTACGCCTTC; CDR3 protein: CASTLGNGYAF
J gene: TRBJ2-5; V gene: TRBV10-3; D gene: .; clone size: .; CDR3 DNA: TGTGCCATCAGGATCGAGCAGGGCTATTTGTCAGGGTCCCAGTACTTC; CDR3 protein: CAIRIEQGYLSGSQYF
J gene: TRBJ2-1; V gene: TRBV6-1; D gene: TRBD1; clone size: .; CDR3 DNA: TGTGCCAGCAGACAGGGGGTGTCAATGTACAATGAGGAGTTCTTC; CDR3 protein: CASRQGVSMYNEEFF
J gene: TRBJ2-3; V gene: TRBV20-1; D gene: TRBD1; clone size: .; CDR3 DNA: TGCAGTGTTGAGACCGGGACAGGGGCTTACACATATACACAGTATTTT; CDR3 protein: CSVETGTGAYTYTQYF
J gene: TRBJ2-3; V gene: TRBV2; D gene: TRBD2; clone size: many; CDR3 DNA: TGTGCCAGCAGGCTAGCGGGAGCTTCCACAGATACGCAGTATTTT; CDR3 protein: CASRLAGASTDTQYF
J gene: TRBJ1-5; V gene: TRBV12-3/TRBV12-4; D gene: .; clone size: .; CDR3 DNA: TGTGTCAGTAGTTTTCGTACCGAGTATCAGCCCCAGCATTTT; CDR3 protein: CVSSFRTEYQPQHF
J gene: TRBJ2-7; V gene: TRBV6-1; D gene: TRBD1; clone size: .; CDR3 DNA: TGTGCCAGCAATGATCTCGGGACAGCGACCTACGAGCATTACTTC; CDR3 protein: CASNDLGTATYEHYF
J gene: TRBJ2-7; V gene: TRBV6-5; D gene: .; clone size: .; CDR3 DNA: TGTGCCAGCAGTTGGGCGGGGACTCCCCGTGAGGAGTACTTC; CDR3 protein: CASSWAGTPREEYF
J gene: TRBJ1-2; V gene: TRBV11-3; D gene: .; clone size: .; CDR3 DNA: TGCACCAGCAGCCCGGGTGCCTATGACTACACCTTC; CDR3 protein: CTSSPGAYDYTF
J gene: TRBJ1-1; V gene: TRBV5-4; D gene: .; clone size: .; CDR3 DNA: TGTGCCAGCAGCCCTCGACACAGGAACACTGAAGCTTTCTTT; CDR3 protein: CASSPRHRNTEAFF
J gene: TRBJ1-5; V gene: TRBV7-9; D gene: .; clone size: .; CDR3 DNA: TGTGTCAGCAGCCCTTCCAATCAACCCCAGCATTTT; CDR3 protein: CVSSPSNQPQHF
J gene: TRBJ1-5; V gene: TRBV6-6; D gene: .; clone size: many; CDR3 DNA: TGTGCCAGCAATTTCCGGTTGGGTAGCAATCAGCCCCAGCATTTT; CDR3 protein: CASNFRLGSNQPQHF
J gene: TRBJ2-2; V gene: TRBV6-2/TRBV6-3; D gene: TRBD2; clone size: .; CDR3 DNA: TGTGACAGCGGAGCTAGCGGGAGGGCCACGGGTACCGGGGAGCTGTTTTTT; CDR3 protein: CDSGASGRATGTGELFF
J gene: TRBJ1-2; V gene: TRBV4-1; D gene: .; clone size: .; CDR3 DNA: TGCGCCAGTAGCCAAGACAAGTATCTTGATGGCTACACCTTC; CDR3 protein: CASSQDKYLDGYTF
J gene: TRBJ1-1; V gene: TRBV5-4; D gene: .; clone size: .; CDR3 DNA: TGTACCAGCAGCTTACCTCAAAGACCTGGTGGGACTGAAGCTTTCTTT; CDR3 protein: CTSSLPQRPGGTEAFF
J gene: TRBJ2-1; V gene: TRBV11-3; D gene: .; clone size: .; CDR3 DNA: TGTGCCAGCAGCTTTGATCCCGCGAGGGGCAGGAGTGAGCAGTTCTTC; CDR3 protein: CASSFDPARGRSEQFF
J gene: TRBJ2-2; V gene: TRBV12-3/TRBV12-4; D gene: .; clone size: .; CDR3 DNA: TGTGCCAGCAGGATCTTTCCTCTGAACACCGGGGAACTGTTTTTT; CDR3 protein: CASRIFPLNTGELFF
J gene: TRBJ1-6; V gene: TRBV6-5; D gene: .; clone size: .; CDR3 DNA: TGTACCAGTAGTTATTCCGACCGTAAAAATTCACCCCTCCACTTT; CDR3 protein: CTSSYSDRKNSPLHF
J gene: TRBJ2-7; V gene: TRBV11-3; D gene: TRBD2; clone size: .; CDR3 DNA: TGTGCCAGCAGCTTAGGGACTAGCGGTAGCCGCTCCTACGAGCAGTACTTC; CDR3 protein: CASSLGTSGSRSYEQYF
J gene: TRBJ1-1; V gene: TRBV4-1; D gene: .; clone size: .; CDR3 DNA: TGCGCCAGCAGCCAAGATCGAGGACTGGCTTTCTTT; CDR3 protein: CASSQDRGLAFF
J gene: TRBJ2-5; V gene: TRBV12-3/TRBV12-4; D gene: TRBD2; clone size: .; CDR3 DNA: TGTGCCAGCAGAAAAAACGACCACCCGACTAGCGGGCTTCCCCAGGGGATCCAGTACTTC; CDR3 protein: CASRKNDHPTSGLPQGIQYF
J gene: TRBJ2-2; V gene: TRBV20-1; D gene: .; clone size: .; CDR3 DNA: TGCAGTGCTGGTTCGGGGACACACACCGGGGAGCTGTTTTTT; CDR3 protein: CSAGSGTHTGELFF
J gene: TRBJ1-6; V gene: TRBV12-3/TRBV12-4; D gene: .; clone size: many; CDR3 DNA: TGTGCCAGCAGTCCGGACCCAGGGTCACCCCTCCACTTT; CDR3 protein: CASSPDPGSPLHF
J gene: TRBJ2-3; V gene: TRBV24-1; D gene: TRBD2; clone size: .; CDR3 DNA: TGTGCTGCCAGTGATCCCGGGAGGACAGATACGCAGTATTTT; CDR3 protein: CAASDPGRTDTQYF
J gene: TRBJ2-7; V gene: TRBV11-2; D gene: .; clone size: .; CDR3 DNA: TGTGCCATCAGTCCCCCCGCCGGGACACCAACCTACGAGCAGTATTTC; CDR3 protein: CAISPPAGTPTYEQYF
J gene: TRBJ2-3; V gene: TRBV14; D gene: .; clone size: .; CDR3 DNA: TGTGCCAGTAGCCAACGTACCATGCAGTATTTT; CDR3 protein: CASSQRTMQYF
J gene: TRBJ2-7; V gene: TRBV6-1; D gene: .; clone size: once; CDR3 DNA: TGTGCCAGCTGTTTCAGATCCTACGAGCAATACTTC; CDR3 protein: CASCFRSYEQYF
J gene: TRBJ2-1; V gene: TRBV5-1; D gene: .; clone size: once; CDR3 DNA: TGCGCCAGCTGCTTGGTAGTTGACAATGAACAGTTCTTC; CDR3 protein: CASCLVVDNEQFF
J gene: TRBJ1-1; V gene: TRBV6-5; D gene: TRBD1; clone size: .; CDR3 DNA: TGTGCCAGCAGCCAGACAGGGTTGAACATTGAAGCTTTCTTT; CDR3 protein: CASSQTGLNIEAFF
J gene: TRBJ2-3; V gene: TRBV29-1; D gene: .; clone size: .; CDR3 DNA: TGCAGCGTGGAAAGACTAGTGACGGTAACTGATACGCAGTATTTT; CDR3 protein: CSVERLVTVTDTQYF
J gene: TRBJ1-1; V gene: TRBV11-3; D gene: .; clone size: once; CDR3 DNA: TGTGCCAGCAGCTTCCGGAACAGAACCCAGAACGCTGAAGCTTTCTTT; CDR3 protein: CASSFRNRTQNAEAFF
J gene: TRBJ2-1; V gene: TRBV11-2; D gene: .; clone size: .; CDR3 DNA: TGTACCTGCAGCCATGGACAGATTTACAATGAGCATTTCTTC; CDR3 protein: CTCSHGQIYNEHFF
J gene: TRBJ1-1; V gene: TRBV6-1; D gene: .; clone size: .; CDR3 DNA: TGTGCCAGCATCGAAGGTTGGCGGCACTCTGAAGCTTTCTTT; CDR3 protein: CASIEGWRHSEAFF
J gene: TRBJ2-7; V gene: TRBV11-3; D gene: .; clone size: few; CDR3 DNA: TGTGCCAGCAGCTTAGATCGGGCCCAGGTTCGCGAGCAGTACTTC; CDR3 protein: CASSLDRAQVREQYF
J gene: TRBJ2-7; V gene: TRBV20-1; D gene: TRBD1; clone size: .; CDR3 DNA: TGCAGTGGTGACAGGGCCTGCGAGCAGTACTTC; CDR3 protein: CSGDRACEQYF
J gene: TRBJ2-5; V gene: TRBV19; D gene: .; clone size: .; CDR3 DNA: TGTGCCAGTGGGACATCTCGGGAGACCCAGTACTTC; CDR3 protein: CASGTSRETQYF
J gene: TRBJ2-2; V gene: TRBV10-3; D gene: .; clone size: .; CDR3 DNA: TGTGCCTTCACTGGGCGGGCTGCCCCGGGTATCGGGGAGCTGTTTTTT; CDR3 protein: CAFTGRAAPGIGELFF
J gene: TRBJ1-2; V gene: TRBV20-1; D gene: .; clone size: many; CDR3 DNA: TGCAGTGCTAGAGAGGCAGTGAGGTCGGGCTACACCTTC; CDR3 protein: CSAREAVRSGYTF
J gene: TRBJ2-3; V gene: TRBV30; D gene: TRBD1; clone size: .; CDR3 DNA: TGTGCCTGGAGAGTACAGGGGGCGAGGATAGCAGATACGCAGTATTTT; CDR3 protein: CAWRVQGARIADTQYF
J gene: TRBJ1-1; V gene: TRBV5-6; D gene: .; clone size: few; CDR3 DNA: TGTGCCAGCAGCTTGTCTCACAATATCACTGAAGCTTTCTTT; CDR3 protein: CASSLSHNITEAFF
J gene: TRBJ2-7; V gene: TRBV10-2; D gene: .; clone size: .; CDR3 DNA: TGCGCCAGCAGGTTCCCGGGACCCTCCTCTCATGAGCAGTACTTC; CDR3 protein: CASRFPGPSSHEQYF
J gene: TRBJ1-1; V gene: TRBV11-3; D gene: .; clone size: .; CDR3 DNA: TGTGCCAGCAGCTTTAAGACGGGATGGATGAACACTGAAGCTTTCTTT; CDR3 protein: CASSFKTGWMNTEAFF
J gene: TRBJ2-3; V gene: TRBV10-2; D gene: .; clone size: .; CDR3 DNA: TGCGCCATCGTCTGGACTCAAGATACGCGGTATTTT; CDR3 protein: CAIVWTQDTRYF
J gene: TRBJ2-3; V gene: TRBV29-1; D gene: TRBD1; clone size: .; CDR3 DNA: TGCAGCGTTCCGCGTCAGGGGGTGGATACGCAGTATTTT; CDR3 protein: CSVPRQGVDTQYF
J gene: TRBJ2-3; V gene: TRBV11-2; D gene: TRBD2; clone size: .; CDR3 DNA: TGTGCCAGCAGCCCTAGACTATCGGGGGGGCACCGAGATACGCAGTATTTT; CDR3 protein: CASSPRLSGGHRDTQYF
J gene: TRBJ1-2; V gene: TRBV5-1; D gene: TRBD1; clone size: .; CDR3 DNA: TGCGCCAGGAGCACATCGGGACAGGGAGCCGGTGGCTACACCTTC; CDR3 protein: CARSTSGQGAGGYTF
J gene: TRBJ2-7; V gene: TRBV6-5; D gene: .; clone size: .; CDR3 DNA: TGTGCCGTCGGAAGGAGACTAGAAGGTTCTTACGAGCAATGCTTC; CDR3 protein: CAVGRRLEGSYEQCF
J gene: TRBJ2-1; V gene: TRBV10-3; D gene: .; clone size: .; CDR3 DNA: TGTACTTCGGCCGGGAATCAGGGCCCTGAGGAGTTCTTC; CDR3 protein: CTSAGNQGPEEFF